The 23 T cell receptor beta chains given below trace back to one sample, sequenced in a study of long-term antiretroviral therapy in people with HIV. The authors ran the immunoSEQ assay, v3.0, at survey level. TCRdb's table, derived via immunoSEQ multiplex PCR, lists solely in-frame clones and lacks some. The profile shows around 26,000 clones, roughly 88% of them singletons. The sample here was unsorted PBMCs, taken about 4.3 years after starting antiretroviral therapy. Source of these receptors: a man younger than 45 with HIV.

This chain joins TRBV2 and TRBJ1-1, with D unresolved. This CDR3 contains 13 residues. In germline, CDR1 is SNHLY, CDR2 FYNNEI. Trimming left V 5 bases short and J 0 bases short, with 7 bases between. The CDR3: CASSQEMNTEAFF. The CDR3 DNA sequence: TGTGCCAGCAGTCAGGAGATGAACACTGAAGCTTTCTTT.

The chain is built from TRBV4-2 and TRBJ1-2, with a possible D match to TRBD1 (6 bases). The CDR3 is made up of 15 amino acids. Per germline, CDR1 LGHNA and CDR2 YNFKEQ. V lost 4 bases and J 2 bases, leaving 14 bases between the germline ends. CDR3 coding DNA: TGTGCCAGCAGCCTAAAACTCGGGGGCAACTATGGCTACACCTTC. Its protein is CASSLKLGGNYGYTF.

The genes are TRBV19 and TRBJ2-2; D tentatively reads TRBD1 or TRBD2 (5 bases each). Germline V CDR1 and CDR2: LNHDA, SQIVND (reference sequence). This CDR3 spans 14 amino acids. V lost 7 bases and J lost 6, with 15 bases in between. CDR3 DNA sequence: TGTGCCAGTATAGCAGGGAGTGCTGCCGGGGAGCTGTTTTTT. Protein: CASIAGSAAGELFF.

A few counts support this clone. A read error may account for a junction end that differs from germline. This rearrangement joins TRBV19 to TRBJ2-1; D gene uncertain. The CDR3 has 14 residues. CDR1 LNHDA and CDR2 SQIVND come from the germline V gene (reference sequence). CDR3 sequence (DNA): TGTGCCACTAAGATCCGGTACTCCTACGATGAGCAGTTCTTC. This codes for CATKIRYSYDEQFF. Complete variable domain (other parts from reference TRBV19 and TRBJ2-1): DGGITQSPKYLFRKEGQNVTLSCEQNLNHDAMYWYRQDPGQGLRLIYYSQIVNDFQKGDIAEGYSVSREKKESFPLTVTSAQKNPTAFYLCATKIRYSYDEQFFGPGTRLTVL.

The genes are TRBV29-1 and TRBJ2-7, with D perhaps matching TRBD2 (6 bases). V was shortened by 1 base and J by 5 bases, with 24 bases between the two germline ends. Germline lookup yields CDR1 SQVTM and CDR2 ANQGSEA. This CDR3 comprises 17 residues. The CDR3 nucleotides are TGCAGCGTTGAAGGTTGGACCTCCGAGGAGGGTTTGCACGAGCAGTACTTC. Translation: CSVEGWTSEEGLHEQYF.

This chain joins TRBV11-2 and TRBJ2-7; no clear D gene. V was trimmed by 1 base and J by 6 bases, leaving 4 bases between them. The CDR3 is 11 amino acids. Per the germline V gene, CDR1 is SGHAT and CDR2 is FQNNGV. The CDR3 nucleotides are TGTGCCAGCAGCTTAGGACCCGAGCAGTACTTC. Its translation is CASSLGPEQYF.

The rearrangement joins TRBV28 to TRBJ2-7, with D perhaps assigned TRBD1 or TRBD2 (5 bases each). Trimming left V 6 bases short and J 3 bases short, with 21 bases between. CDR3 length: 16 residues. Germline loops: CDR1 MDHEN, CDR2 SYDVKM. This CDR3 is CASSTPDSKRSYEQYF. The CDR3 DNA is TGTGCCAGCAGCACACCAGACAGCAAGCGGAGCTACGAGCAGTACTTC.

J is TRBJ2-7 and V is TRBV5-4; TRBD2 matches at 7 bases. Germline loops: CDR1 SGHNT, CDR2 YYREEE (reference sequence). The CDR3 covers 14 residues. V dropped 4 bases and J dropped 2; count of bases not matched to a gene: 6. The CDR3 DNA sequence: TGTGCCAGCAGCGTCCGGGACTACCCCTACGAGCAGTACTTC. Protein sequence: CASSVRDYPYEQYF.

The chain combines TRBV13 with TRBJ2-2; D may be TRBD2 (5 bases). The CDR3 totals 16 residues. Trimming shortened V by 2 bases and J by 7 bases, and 17 bases separated the two germline ends. From germline, CDR1 is PRHDT and CDR2 FYEKMQ (reference sequence). CDR3 in DNA: TGTGCCAGCAGCTTAACTAGTGGGGTCCTAGTCGGGGAGCTGTTTTTT. Translation: CASSLTSGVLVGELFF.

The V call is TRBV27, the J call TRBJ2-7; 9 bases are shared with TRBD1. Germline CDR1 MNHEY, CDR2 SMNVEV (reference sequence). J gave up 4 bases and V 8 bases, and 9 bases lay outside the gene matches. The CDR3 consists of 14 residues. This chain's CDR3 is CASGTDRGVYEQYF. CDR3 DNA sequence: TGTGCCAGCGGTACGGACAGGGGTGTATACGAGCAGTACTTC.

The gene calls are TRBV2 and TRBJ2-1; D gene uncertain. V lost 5 bases, J lost 2 bases, and 7 bases lay in between. This CDR3 spans 13 amino acids. Germline V gene lookup returns CDR1 SNHLY and CDR2 FYNNEI. CDR3 DNA sequence: TGTGCCAGCAGTCGGCTCCCCTACAATGAGCAGTTCTTC. As protein: CASSRLPYNEQFF.

The rearrangement uses TRBV29-1 and TRBJ2-1, with 9 bases matching TRBD2. V shed 4 bases, J shed 7 bases, and the junction held 5 bases outside the gene matches. CDR1 SQVTM and CDR2 ANQGSEA come from the germline V gene. The CDR3 runs 13 residues. CDR3 protein: CSVGAGGPNEQFF. In DNA, the CDR3 is TGCAGCGTTGGGGCGGGAGGGCCGAATGAGCAGTTCTTC.

The chain links TRBV29-1 to TRBJ1-1; 12 bases agree with TRBD1. Germline V gives CDR1 SQVTM, CDR2 ANQGSEA. The CDR3 covers 15 residues. V trimming: 7 bases; J trimming: 2 bases; junction bases outside the gene matches: 8. CDR3 amino acids: CSAAGTGGFNTEAFF. The CDR3 DNA reads TGCAGCGCTGCTGGGACAGGGGGCTTTAACACTGAAGCTTTCTTT. Using reference TRBV29-1 and TRBJ1-1 for the parts outside the CDR3, the full variable domain is SAVISQKPSRDICQRGTSLTIQCQVDSQVTMMFWYRQQPGQSLTLIATANQGSEATYESGFVIDKFPISRPNLTFSTLTVSNMSPEDSSIYLCSAAGTGGFNTEAFFGQGTRLTVV.

This chain links TRBV6-1 with TRBJ1-1; D ambiguous. Per the germline V gene, CDR1 is MNHNS and CDR2 is SASEGT. The CDR3 consists of 12 residues. Trimming shortened V by 10 bases and J by 6 bases, and 15 bases separated the two germline ends. The CDR3 protein is CATQDVGPEAFF. Written as DNA, the CDR3 is TGTGCCACCCAGGATGTAGGGCCTGAAGCTTTCTTT.

V is TRBV30 and J is TRBJ2-1; 13 bases are shared with TRBD2. V shed 3 bases and J 8 bases; nucleotides not matched to a gene: 7. The CDR3 sequence is 15 residues long. CDR1 GTSNPN and CDR2 SVGIG come from the germline V gene (reference sequence). CDR3 in amino acids: CAWRGPGLAGDEQFF. CDR3 bases: TGTGCCTGGAGGGGCCCTGGACTAGCGGGAGATGAGCAGTTCTTC.

The chain combines TRBV7-9 with TRBJ2-1, with unresolved D. This CDR3 spans 13 amino acids. V was pared by 5 bases and J by 4 bases, with 9 bases between. The germline CDR1 and CDR2 sequences are SEHNR and FQNEAQ (reference sequence). The CDR3 bases are TGTGCCAGCAGCACAGAGTTATACAATGAGCAGTTCTTC. Protein product: CASSTELYNEQFF.

The gene calls are TRBV13 and TRBJ1-2; no definite D call. The germline V and J ends were trimmed by 0 bases and 0 bases, with 8 bases remaining between them. Germline assignment: CDR1 PRHDT and CDR2 FYEKMQ (reference sequence). The CDR3 covers 15 residues. CDR3 coding DNA: TGTGCCAGCAGCTTAGGCCGCACCACTAACTATGGCTACACCTTC. This sequence encodes CASSLGRTTNYGYTF.

This chain connects TRBV2 to TRBJ1-5; D unclear. CDR1 SNHLY and CDR2 FYNNEI come from the germline V gene. This CDR3 has 17 residues. The V gene lost 6 bases and the J gene lost 0 bases, with 18 bases spanning the gap. The CDR3 region has the DNA TGTGCCAGCAGCCCGTACCGGGCCAGGATTAGCAATCAGCCCCAGCATTTT. Encoded protein: CASSPYRARISNQPQHF.

This chain connects TRBV13 to TRBJ2-2; 8 bases line up with TRBD2. The CDR3 totals 15 residues. Germline assignment: CDR1 PRHDT and CDR2 FYEKMQ (reference sequence). The J segment lost 5 bases and the V segment lost 0 bases, leaving 2 bases of the junction unmatched. The CDR3 nucleotides read TGTGCCAGCAGCTTAGGCGCGGGGGGAACCGGGGAGCTGTTTTTT. Translated, it gives CASSLGAGGTGELFF.

This clone came up a few times. This chain connects TRBV7-2 to TRBJ1-2; 10 nucleotides match TRBD1. The CDR3 spans 15 residues. V lost 3 bases and J lost 4; bases outside the gene matches: 5. Germline CDR1 is SGHTA and CDR2 is FQGNSA. CDR3 protein: CASSLGQGLGYGYTF. The CDR3 DNA follows: TGTGCCAGCAGCTTGGGACAGGGGTTGGGCTATGGCTACACCTTC.

V is TRBV9 and J is TRBJ2-1, with TRBD2 matching over 11 bases. Germline V gene sequence: CDR1 SGDLS, CDR2 YYNGEE. The CDR3 is 18 residues long. The junction had 13 bases not matched to a gene; V was cut back by 3 bases and J by 5 bases. Here the CDR3 reads CASSGTPLLAGDDNEQFF. DNA of the CDR3: TGTGCCAGCAGCGGGACCCCCCTACTAGCGGGAGATGACAATGAGCAGTTCTTC. Looking up the rest from reference TRBV9 and TRBJ2-1 gives the full variable domain: DSGVTQTPKHLITATGQRVTLRCSPRSGDLSVYWYQQSLDQGLQFLIQYYNGEERAKGNILERFSAQQFPDLHSELNLSSLELGDSALYFCASSGTPLLAGDDNEQFFGPGTRLTVL.

This clone was detected only once. This sequence joins TRBV13 and TRBJ2-7; 12 bases match TRBD2. The CDR3 is 17 residues long. With V trimmed by 3 bases and J by 5 bases, 11 bases remained unmatched. Germline assignment: CDR1 PRHDT and CDR2 FYEKMQ (reference sequence). The CDR3: CASSFSGLAGGGDEQYF. For the CDR3, the DNA is TGTGCCAGCAGCTTCAGTGGCCTAGCGGGAGGGGGTGACGAGCAGTACTTC.

This rearrangement joins TRBV7-2 to TRBJ1-5, with D maybe TRBD1 (6 bases). V lost 2 bases, J lost 4 bases, and 12 bases lay in between. Looked up from germline, CDR1 is SGHTA and CDR2 is FQGNSA. This CDR3 has 15 amino acids. CDR3 DNA: TGTGCCAGCAGCTTACGCGGACAGTTTAATCAGCCCCAGCATTTT. Translation: CASSLRGQFNQPQHF.